This T cell receptor (beta chain) was documented in a study of blood T cell repertoires in COVID-19. Whole-study context: Acute and convalescent COVID-19 specimens originated in the United States, Italy and Spain. Sources were T cells, B-cell-depleted T cells, or PBMCs; the material itself was cDNA or gDNA.

In the original processing: Scientists estimated how many nucleated cells there were by amplifying reference gene primers. Assay used: immunoSEQ multiplex PCR; TCRdb lists only in-frame clones, some missing. The D gene and trimming were derived from the DNA, and the V and J assignments and clone size from that table. The table has over 150,000 clones, just under 90% seen once. This clone was observed a few times. Germline V gene data show CDR1 as SGHRS and CDR2 as YFSETQ. Trimming pared 2 bases from V and 0 bases from J, leaving 18 bases between. CDR3 length: 17 residues. This receptor was taken from a woman aged 65 to 85 with COVID-19, enrolled during active disease. The chain has TRBV5-1 and TRBJ2-7, with no clear D. Sequencing input: peripheral blood. The CDR3 spells CASSFVPGSAGSYEQYF. The CDR3 DNA follows: TGCGCCAGCAGCTTTGTTCCCGGTTCCGCAGGCTCCTACGAGCAGTACTTC. Full variable domain (rest looked up from reference TRBV5-1 and TRBJ2-7): KAGVTQTPRYLIKTRGQQVTLSCSPISGHRSVSWYQQTPGQGLQFLFEYFSETQRNKGNFPGRFSGRQFSNSRSEMNVSTLELGDSALYLCASSFVPGSAGSYEQYFGPGTRLTVT.